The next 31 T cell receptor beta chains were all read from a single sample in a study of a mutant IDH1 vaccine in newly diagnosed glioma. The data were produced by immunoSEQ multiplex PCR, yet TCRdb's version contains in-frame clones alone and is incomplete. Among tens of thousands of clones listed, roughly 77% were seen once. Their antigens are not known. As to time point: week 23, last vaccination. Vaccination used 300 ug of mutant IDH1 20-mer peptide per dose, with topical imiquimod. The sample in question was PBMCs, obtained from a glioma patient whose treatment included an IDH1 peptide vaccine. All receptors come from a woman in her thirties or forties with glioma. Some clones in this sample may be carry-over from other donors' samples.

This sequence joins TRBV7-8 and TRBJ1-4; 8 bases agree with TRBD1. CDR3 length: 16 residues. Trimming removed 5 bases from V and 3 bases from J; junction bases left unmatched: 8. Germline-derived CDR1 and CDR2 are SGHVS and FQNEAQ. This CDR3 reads CASSPKDRVPNEKLFF. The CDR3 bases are TGTGCCAGCAGCCCCAAGGACAGGGTTCCTAATGAAAAACTGTTTTTT.

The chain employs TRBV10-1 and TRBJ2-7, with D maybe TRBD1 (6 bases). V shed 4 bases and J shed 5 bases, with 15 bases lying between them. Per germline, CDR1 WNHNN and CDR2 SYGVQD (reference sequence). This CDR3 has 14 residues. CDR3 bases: TGCGCCAGCAGTGTGGACAGTTTCCTCCACGAGCAGTACTTC. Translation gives CASSVDSFLHEQYF.

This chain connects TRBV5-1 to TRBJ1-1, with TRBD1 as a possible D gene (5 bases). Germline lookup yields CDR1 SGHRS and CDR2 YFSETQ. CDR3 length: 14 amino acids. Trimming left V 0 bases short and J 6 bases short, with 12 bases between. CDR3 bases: TGCGCCAGCAGCTTGGCGAGGGGTCGGGCTGAAGCTTTCTTT. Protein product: CASSLARGRAEAFF.

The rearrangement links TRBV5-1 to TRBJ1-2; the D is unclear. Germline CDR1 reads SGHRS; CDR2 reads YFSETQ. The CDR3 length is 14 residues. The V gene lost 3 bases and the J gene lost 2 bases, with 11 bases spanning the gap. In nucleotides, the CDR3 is TGCGCCAGCAGCTCGAGGGATTCCAACTATGGCTACACCTTC. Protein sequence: CASSSRDSNYGYTF.

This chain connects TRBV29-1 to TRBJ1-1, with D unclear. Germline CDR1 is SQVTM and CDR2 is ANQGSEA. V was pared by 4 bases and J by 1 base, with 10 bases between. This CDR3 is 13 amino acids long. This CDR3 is CSVGSGPNTEAFF. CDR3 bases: TGCAGCGTTGGGTCTGGGCCGAACACTGAAGCTTTCTTT.

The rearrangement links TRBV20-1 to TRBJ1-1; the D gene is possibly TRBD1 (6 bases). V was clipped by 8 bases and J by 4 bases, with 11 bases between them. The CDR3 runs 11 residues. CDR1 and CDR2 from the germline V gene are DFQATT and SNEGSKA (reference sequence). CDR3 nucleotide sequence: TGCAGTCAATGGGGGCGCACTGAAGCTTTCTTT. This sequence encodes CSQWGRTEAFF.

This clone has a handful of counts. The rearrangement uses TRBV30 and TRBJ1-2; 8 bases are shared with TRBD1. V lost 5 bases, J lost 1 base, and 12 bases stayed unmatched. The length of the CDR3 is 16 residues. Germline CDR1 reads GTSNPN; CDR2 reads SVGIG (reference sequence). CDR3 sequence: CAWGNRGTTLNYGYTF. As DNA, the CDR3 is TGTGCCTGGGGGAACAGGGGGACAACCCTTAACTATGGCTACACCTTC.

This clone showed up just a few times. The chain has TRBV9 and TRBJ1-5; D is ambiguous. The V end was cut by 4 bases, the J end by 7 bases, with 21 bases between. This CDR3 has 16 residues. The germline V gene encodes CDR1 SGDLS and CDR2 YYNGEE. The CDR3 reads CASSPSQSPLGQPQHF. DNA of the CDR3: TGTGCCAGCAGCCCCTCCCAGTCACCCTTGGGCCAGCCCCAGCATTTT.

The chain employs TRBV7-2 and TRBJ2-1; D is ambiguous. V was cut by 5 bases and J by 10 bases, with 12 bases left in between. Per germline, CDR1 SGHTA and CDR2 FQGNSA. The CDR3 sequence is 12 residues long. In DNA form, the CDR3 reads TGTGCCAGCAGCCTGGTTAATCTCGAGCAGTTCTTC. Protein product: CASSLVNLEQFF.

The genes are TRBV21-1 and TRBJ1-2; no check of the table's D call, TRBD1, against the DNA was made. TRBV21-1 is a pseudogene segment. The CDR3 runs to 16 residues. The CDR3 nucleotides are TGTGCCAGCAGCGGTCAAGAGGGGGTGGATCCTTATGGCTACACCTTC. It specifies CASSGQEGVDPYGYTF.

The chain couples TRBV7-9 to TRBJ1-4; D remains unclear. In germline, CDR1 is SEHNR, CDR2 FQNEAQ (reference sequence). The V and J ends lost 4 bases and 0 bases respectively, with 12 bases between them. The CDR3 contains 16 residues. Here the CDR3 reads CASSSSPHATNEKLFF. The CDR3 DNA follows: TGTGCCAGCAGCTCCTCCCCCCATGCAACTAATGAAAAACTGTTTTTT.

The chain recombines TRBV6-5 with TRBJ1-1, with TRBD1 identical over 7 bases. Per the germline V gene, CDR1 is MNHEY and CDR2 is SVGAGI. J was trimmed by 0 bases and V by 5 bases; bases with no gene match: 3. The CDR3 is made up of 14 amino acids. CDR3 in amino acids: CASSQQGMNTEAFF. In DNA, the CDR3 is TGTGCCAGCAGTCAACAGGGGATGAACACTGAAGCTTTCTTT.

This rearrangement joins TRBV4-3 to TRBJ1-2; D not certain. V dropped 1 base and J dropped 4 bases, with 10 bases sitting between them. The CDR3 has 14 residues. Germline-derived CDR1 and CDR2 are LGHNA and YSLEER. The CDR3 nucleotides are TGCGCCAGCAGCCAAGCAGGAGACCTCTATGGCTACACCTTC. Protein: CASSQAGDLYGYTF.

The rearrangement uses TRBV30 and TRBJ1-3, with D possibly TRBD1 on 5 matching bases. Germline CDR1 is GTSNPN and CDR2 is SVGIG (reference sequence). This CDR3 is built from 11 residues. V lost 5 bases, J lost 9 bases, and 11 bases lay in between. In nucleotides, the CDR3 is TGTGCCTGGGGGGGAAGCCGCACCATATATTTT. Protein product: CAWGGSRTIYF.

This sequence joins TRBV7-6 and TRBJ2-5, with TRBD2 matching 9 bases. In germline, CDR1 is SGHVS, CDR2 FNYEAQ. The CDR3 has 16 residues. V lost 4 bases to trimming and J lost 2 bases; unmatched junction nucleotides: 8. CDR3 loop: CASSSRLAGGQETQYF. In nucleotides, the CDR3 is TGTGCCAGCAGCTCCAGACTGGCGGGGGGGCAAGAGACCCAGTACTTC.

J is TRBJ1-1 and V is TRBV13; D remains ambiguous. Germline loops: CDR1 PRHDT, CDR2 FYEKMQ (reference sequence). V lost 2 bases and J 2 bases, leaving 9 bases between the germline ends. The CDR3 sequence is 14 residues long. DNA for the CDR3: TGTGCCAGCAGCTTACAGGCCATTAACACTGAAGCTTTCTTT. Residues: CASSLQAINTEAFF.

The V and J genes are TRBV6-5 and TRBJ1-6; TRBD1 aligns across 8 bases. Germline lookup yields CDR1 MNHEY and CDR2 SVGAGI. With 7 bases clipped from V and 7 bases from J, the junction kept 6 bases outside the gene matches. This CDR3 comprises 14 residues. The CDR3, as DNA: TGTGCCAGCAACCGCGACAGGGGAAATTCACCCCTCCACTTT. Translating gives CASNRDRGNSPLHF.

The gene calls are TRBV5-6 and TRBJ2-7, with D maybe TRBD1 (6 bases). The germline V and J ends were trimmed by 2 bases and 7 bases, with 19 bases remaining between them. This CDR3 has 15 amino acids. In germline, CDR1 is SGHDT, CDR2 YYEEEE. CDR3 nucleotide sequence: TGTGCCAGCAGCTTCTCCGGGACACCTCGGAAAGAGCAGTACTTC. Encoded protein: CASSFSGTPRKEQYF.

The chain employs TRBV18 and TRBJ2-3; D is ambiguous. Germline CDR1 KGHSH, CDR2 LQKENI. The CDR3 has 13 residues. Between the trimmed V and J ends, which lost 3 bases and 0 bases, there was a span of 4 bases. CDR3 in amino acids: CASSPGSTDTQYF. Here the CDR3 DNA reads TGTGCCAGCTCACCGGGGAGCACAGATACGCAGTATTTT.

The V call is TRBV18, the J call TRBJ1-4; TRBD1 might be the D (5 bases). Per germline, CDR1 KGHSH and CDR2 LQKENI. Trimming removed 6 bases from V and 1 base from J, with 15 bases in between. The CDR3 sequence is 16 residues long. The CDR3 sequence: CASSSFLGGTNEKLFF. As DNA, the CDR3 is TGTGCCAGCTCGTCATTTCTCGGGGGAACTAATGAAAAACTGTTTTTT.

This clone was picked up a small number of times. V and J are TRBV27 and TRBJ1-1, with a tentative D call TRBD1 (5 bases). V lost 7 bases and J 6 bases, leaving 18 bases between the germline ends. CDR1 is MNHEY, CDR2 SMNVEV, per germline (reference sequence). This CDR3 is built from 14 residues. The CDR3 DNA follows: TGTGCCAGCACAACTTTTGGGGGTAACCCTGAAGCTTTCTTT. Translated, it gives CASTTFGGNPEAFF.

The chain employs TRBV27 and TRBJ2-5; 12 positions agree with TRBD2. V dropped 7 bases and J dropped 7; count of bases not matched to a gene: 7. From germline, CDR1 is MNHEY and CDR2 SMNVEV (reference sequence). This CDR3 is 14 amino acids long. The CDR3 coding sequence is TGTGCCAGCACCGACTCGGGACTAGCGGGGACCCAGTACTTC. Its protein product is CASTDSGLAGTQYF.

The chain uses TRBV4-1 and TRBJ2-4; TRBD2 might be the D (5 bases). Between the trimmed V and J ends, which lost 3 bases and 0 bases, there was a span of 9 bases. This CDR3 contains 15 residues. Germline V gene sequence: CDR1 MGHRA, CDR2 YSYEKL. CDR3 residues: CASSHPGLAKNIQYF. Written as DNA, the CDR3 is TGCGCCAGCAGCCATCCAGGACTAGCCAAAAACATTCAGTACTTC.

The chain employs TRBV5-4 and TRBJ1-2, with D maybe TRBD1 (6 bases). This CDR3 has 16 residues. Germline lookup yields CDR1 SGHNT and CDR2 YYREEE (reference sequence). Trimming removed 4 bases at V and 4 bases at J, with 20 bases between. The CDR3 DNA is TGTGCCAGCAGCCTTAAAAGGGAGACGGGGGCCTATGGCTACACCTTC. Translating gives CASSLKRETGAYGYTF.

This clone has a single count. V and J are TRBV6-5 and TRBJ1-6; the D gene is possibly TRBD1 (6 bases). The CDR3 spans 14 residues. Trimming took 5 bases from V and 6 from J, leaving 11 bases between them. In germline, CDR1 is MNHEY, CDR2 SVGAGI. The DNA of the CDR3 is TGTGCCAGCAGTACGGGGGGCGGTAATTCACCCCTCCACTTT. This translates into CASSTGGGNSPLHF.

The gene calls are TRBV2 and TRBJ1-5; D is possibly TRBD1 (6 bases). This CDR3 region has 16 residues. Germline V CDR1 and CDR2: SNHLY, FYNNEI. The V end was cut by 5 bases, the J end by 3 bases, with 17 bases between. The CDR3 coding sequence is TGTGCCAGCAGTCGTCTAAGAGGGGGAGACAATCAGCCCCAGCATTTT. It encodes CASSRLRGGDNQPQHF.

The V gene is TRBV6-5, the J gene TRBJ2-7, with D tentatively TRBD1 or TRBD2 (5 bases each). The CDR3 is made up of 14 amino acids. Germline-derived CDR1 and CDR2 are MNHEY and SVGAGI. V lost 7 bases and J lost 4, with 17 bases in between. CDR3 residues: CASIRGQGVYEQYF. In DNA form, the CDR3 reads TGTGCCAGCATTCGGGGCCAGGGAGTATACGAGCAGTACTTC.

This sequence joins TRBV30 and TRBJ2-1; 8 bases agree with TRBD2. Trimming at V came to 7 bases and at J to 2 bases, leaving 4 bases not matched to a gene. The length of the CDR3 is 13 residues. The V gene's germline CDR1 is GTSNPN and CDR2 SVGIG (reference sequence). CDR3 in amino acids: CASTSATYNEQFF. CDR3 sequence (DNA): TGTGCCTCGACTAGCGCAACCTACAATGAGCAGTTCTTC.

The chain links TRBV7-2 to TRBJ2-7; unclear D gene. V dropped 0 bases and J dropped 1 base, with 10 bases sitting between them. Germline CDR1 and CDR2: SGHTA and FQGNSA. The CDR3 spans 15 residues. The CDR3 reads CASSLALTSSYEQYF. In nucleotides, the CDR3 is TGTGCCAGCAGCTTAGCGCTAACTTCGTCCTACGAGCAGTACTTC. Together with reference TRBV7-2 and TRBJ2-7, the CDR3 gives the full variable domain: GAGVSQSPSNKVTEKGKDVELRCDPISGHTALYWYRQSLGQGLEFLIYFQGNSAPDKSGLPSDRFSAERTGGSVSTLTIQRTQQEDSAVYLCASSLALTSSYEQYFGPGTRLTVT.

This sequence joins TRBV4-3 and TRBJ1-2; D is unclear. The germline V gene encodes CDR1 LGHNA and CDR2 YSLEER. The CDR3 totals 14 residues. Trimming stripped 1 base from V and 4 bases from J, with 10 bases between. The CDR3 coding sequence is TGCGCCAGCAGCCAAGGAAAGGGATTCTATGGCTACACCTTC. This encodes CASSQGKGFYGYTF.

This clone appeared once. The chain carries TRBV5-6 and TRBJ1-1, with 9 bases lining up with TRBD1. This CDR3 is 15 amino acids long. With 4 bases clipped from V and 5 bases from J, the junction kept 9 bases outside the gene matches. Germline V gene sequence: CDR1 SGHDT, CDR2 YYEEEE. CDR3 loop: CASSPYSGTGTEAFF. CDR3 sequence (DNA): TGTGCCAGCAGCCCGTACTCCGGGACAGGGACTGAAGCTTTCTTT.